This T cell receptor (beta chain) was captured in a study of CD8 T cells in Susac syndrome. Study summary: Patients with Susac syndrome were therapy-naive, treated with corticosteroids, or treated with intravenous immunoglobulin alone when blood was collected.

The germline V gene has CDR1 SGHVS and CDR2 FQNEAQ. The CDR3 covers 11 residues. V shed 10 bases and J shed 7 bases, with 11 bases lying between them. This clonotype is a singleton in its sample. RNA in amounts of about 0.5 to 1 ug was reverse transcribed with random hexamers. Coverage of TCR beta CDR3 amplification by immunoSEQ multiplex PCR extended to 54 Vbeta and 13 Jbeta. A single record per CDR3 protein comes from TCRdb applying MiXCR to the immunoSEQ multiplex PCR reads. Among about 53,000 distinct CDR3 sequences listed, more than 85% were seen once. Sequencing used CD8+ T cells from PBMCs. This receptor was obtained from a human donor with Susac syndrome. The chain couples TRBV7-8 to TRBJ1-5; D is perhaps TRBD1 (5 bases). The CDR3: CATGPGQPQHF. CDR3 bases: TGTGCCACCGGACCAGGGCAGCCCCAGCATTTT.